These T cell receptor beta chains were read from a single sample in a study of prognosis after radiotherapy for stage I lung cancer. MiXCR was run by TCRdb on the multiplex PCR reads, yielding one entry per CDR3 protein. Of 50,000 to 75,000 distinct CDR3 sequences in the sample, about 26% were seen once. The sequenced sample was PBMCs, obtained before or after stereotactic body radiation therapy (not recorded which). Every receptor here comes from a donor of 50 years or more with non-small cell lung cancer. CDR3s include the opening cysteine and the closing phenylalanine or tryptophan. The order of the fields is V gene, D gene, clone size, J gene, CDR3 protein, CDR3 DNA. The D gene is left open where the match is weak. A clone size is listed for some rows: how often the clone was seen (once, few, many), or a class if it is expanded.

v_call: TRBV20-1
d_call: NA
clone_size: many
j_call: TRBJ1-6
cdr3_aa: CSAKGSYNSPLHF
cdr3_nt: TGCAGTGCTAAGGGCTCCTATAATTCACCCCTCCACTTT

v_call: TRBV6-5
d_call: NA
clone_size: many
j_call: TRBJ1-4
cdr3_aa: CASSYTPTNEKLFF
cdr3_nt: TGTGCCAGCAGTTACACCCCGACCAATGAAAAACTGTTTTTT

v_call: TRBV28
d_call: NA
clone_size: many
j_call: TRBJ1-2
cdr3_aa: CASSLYTLAGTF
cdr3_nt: TGTGCCAGCAGTTTATACACCTTGGCGGGTACCTTC

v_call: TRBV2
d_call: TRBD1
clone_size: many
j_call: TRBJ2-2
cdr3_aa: CASSGDRGNTGELFF
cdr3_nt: TGTGCCAGCAGTGGTGACAGGGGGAACACCGGGGAGCTGTTTTTT

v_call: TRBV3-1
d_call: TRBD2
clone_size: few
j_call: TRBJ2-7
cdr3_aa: CASSQFGGVPSYEQYF
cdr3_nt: TGTGCCAGCAGCCAATTCGGGGGGGTCCCCTCCTACGAGCAGTACTTC

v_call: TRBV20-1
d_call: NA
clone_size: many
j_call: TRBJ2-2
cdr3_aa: CSARSPSGAVGELFF
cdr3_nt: TGCAGTGCTAGATCTCCCTCGGGGGCAGTCGGGGAGCTGTTTTTT

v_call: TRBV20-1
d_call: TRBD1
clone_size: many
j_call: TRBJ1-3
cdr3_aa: CSANRQGAEGNTIYF
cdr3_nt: TGCAGTGCTAACCGACAGGGGGCGGAAGGAAACACCATATATTTT

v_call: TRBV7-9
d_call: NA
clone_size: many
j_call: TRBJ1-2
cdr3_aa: CASSLEGPPYGYTF
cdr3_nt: TGTGCCAGCAGCTTGGAGGGGCCCCCCTATGGCTACACCTTC

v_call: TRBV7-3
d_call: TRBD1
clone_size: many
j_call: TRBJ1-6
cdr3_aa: CASSLRGQGDSPLHF
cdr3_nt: TGTGCCAGCAGCTTAAGAGGGCAGGGGGATTCACCCCTCCACTTT

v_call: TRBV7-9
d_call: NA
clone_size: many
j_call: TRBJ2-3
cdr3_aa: CASSRTISSTDTQYF
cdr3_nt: TGTGCCAGCAGCCGGACAATTTCTAGCACAGATACGCAGTATTTT

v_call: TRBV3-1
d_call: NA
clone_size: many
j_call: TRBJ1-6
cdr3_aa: CASSPQPLDSPLHF
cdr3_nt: TGTGCCAGCAGCCCCCAGCCCCTAGATTCACCCCTCCACTTT

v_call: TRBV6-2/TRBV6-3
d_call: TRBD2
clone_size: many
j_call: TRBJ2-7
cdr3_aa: CASCHGSGTSGCEQYF
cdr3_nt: TGTGCCAGCTGTCACGGCTCGGGGACTAGCGGTTGCGAGCAGTACTTC

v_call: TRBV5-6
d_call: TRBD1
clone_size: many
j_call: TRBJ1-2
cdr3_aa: CASSKDRDYGYTF
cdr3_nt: TGTGCCAGCAGTAAAGACAGGGACTATGGCTACACCTTC

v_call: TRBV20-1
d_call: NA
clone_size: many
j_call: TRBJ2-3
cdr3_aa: CSARGPDTQYF
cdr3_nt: TGCAGTGCGAGGGGCCCAGATACGCAGTATTTT

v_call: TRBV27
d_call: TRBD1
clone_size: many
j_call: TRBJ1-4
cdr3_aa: CASRQGAPTNEKLFF
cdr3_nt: TGTGCCAGCAGACAGGGGGCACCAACTAATGAAAAACTGTTTTTT

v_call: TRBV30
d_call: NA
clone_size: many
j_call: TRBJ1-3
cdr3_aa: CACNRGGAGNTIYF
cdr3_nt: TGTGCCTGCAACAGAGGAGGTGCTGGAAACACCATATATTTT

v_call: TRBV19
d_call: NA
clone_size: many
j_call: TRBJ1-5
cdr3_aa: CASSSDMGRRSNQPQHF
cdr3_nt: TGTGCCAGTAGTTCAGATATGGGAAGGAGAAGCAATCAGCCCCAGCATTTT

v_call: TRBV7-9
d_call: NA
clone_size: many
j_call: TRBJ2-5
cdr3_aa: CASTRQRGALETQYF
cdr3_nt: TGTGCCAGCACGCGTCAACGGGGGGCCTTGGAGACCCAGTACTTC

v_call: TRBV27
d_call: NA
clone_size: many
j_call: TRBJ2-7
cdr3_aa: CASSFDSKYNYEQYF
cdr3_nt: TGTGCCAGCAGTTTCGACAGCAAATATAACTACGAGCAGTACTTC

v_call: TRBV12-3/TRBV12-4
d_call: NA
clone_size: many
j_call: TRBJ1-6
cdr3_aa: CASSRTGYPSYNSPLHF
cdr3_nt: TGTGCCAGCAGCCGCACAGGGTATCCCTCCTATAATTCACCCCTCCACTTT

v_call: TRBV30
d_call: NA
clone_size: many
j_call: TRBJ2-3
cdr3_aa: CAWSRGGVGDTDTQYF
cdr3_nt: TGTGCCTGGAGCCGAGGGGGGGTAGGCGACACAGATACGCAGTATTTT

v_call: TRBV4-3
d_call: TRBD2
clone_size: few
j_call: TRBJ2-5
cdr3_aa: CASSSQRGGETQYF
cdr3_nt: TGCGCCAGCAGCTCCCAGCGGGGGGGGGAGACCCAGTACTTC

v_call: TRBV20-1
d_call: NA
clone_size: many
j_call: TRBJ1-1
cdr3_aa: CSASDRSNTEAFF
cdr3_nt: TGCAGTGCTTCCGACAGGTCCAACACTGAAGCTTTCTTT

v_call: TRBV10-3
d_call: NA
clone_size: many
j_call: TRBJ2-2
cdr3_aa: CAIMEGTSDTGELFF
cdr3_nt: TGTGCCATCATGGAAGGGACATCCGACACCGGGGAGCTGTTTTTT

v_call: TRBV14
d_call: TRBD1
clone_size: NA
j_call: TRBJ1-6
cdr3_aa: CASSQEWDSSSPHHF
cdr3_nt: TGTGCCAGCAGCCAAGAATGGGACAGCAGTTCACCACACCACTTT

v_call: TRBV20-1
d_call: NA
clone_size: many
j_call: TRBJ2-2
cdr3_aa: CSVAANTGELFF
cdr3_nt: TGCAGTGTCGCTGCGAACACCGGGGAGCTGTTTTTT

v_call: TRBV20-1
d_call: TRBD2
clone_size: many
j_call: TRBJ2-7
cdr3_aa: CSANKLAGAYEQYF
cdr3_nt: TGCAGTGCTAACAAACTAGCGGGGGCCTACGAGCAGTACTTC

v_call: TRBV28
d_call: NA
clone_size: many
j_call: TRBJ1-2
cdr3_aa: CASSSLGGNYGYTF
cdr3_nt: TGTGCCAGCAGTTCCCTGGGTGGGAACTATGGCTACACCTTC

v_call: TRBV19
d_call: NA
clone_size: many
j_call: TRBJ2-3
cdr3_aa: CASSLNLAPDTQYF
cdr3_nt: TGTGCCAGTAGCCTAAATCTAGCCCCAGATACGCAGTATTTT

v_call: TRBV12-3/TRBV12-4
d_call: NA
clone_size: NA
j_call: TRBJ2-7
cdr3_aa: CASSLKGVYEKYF
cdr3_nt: TGTGCCAGCAGTTTAAAGGGTGTCTACGAGAAGTACTTC

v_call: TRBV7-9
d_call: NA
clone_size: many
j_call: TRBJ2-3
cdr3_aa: CASSPNSRGAGFDTQYF
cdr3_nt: TGTGCCAGCAGCCCCAATTCCCGGGGGGCCGGGTTTGATACGCAGTATTTT

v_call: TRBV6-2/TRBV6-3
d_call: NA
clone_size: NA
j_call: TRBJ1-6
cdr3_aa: CASSHPDGNSALNF
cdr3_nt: TGTGCCAGCAGTCACCCCGACGGCAATTCAGCCCTCAACTTT

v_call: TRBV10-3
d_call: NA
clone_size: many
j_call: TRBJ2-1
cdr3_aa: CAIRPGLGNEQFF
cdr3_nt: TGTGCCATCAGGCCTGGACTTGGGAATGAGCAGTTCTTC

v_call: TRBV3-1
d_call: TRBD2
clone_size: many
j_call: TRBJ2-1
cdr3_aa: CASSQDSGGSNEQFF
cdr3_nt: TGTGCCAGCAGCCAAGATAGCGGGGGTAGTAATGAGCAGTTCTTC

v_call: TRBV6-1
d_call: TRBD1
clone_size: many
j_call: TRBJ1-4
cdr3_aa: CASSEMDRNNEKLFF
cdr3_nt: TGTGCCAGCAGTGAGATGGACAGGAATAATGAAAAACTGTTTTTT

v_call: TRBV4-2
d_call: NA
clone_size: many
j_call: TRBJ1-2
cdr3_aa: CASSQDNYGYTF
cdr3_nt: TGTGCCAGCAGCCAAGACAACTATGGCTACACCTTC

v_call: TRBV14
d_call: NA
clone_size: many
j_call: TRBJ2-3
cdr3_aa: CASSPRRGSGTDTQYF
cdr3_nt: TGTGCCAGCAGCCCCAGACGGGGGTCAGGCACAGATACGCAGTATTTT

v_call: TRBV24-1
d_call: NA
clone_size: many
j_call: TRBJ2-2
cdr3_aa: CATSDFLGAGELFF
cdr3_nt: TGTGCCACCAGTGATTTTTTAGGGGCCGGGGAGCTGTTTTTT

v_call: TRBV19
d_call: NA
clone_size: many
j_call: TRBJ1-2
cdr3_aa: CASRERGGDGYTF
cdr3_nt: TGTGCCAGTAGAGAACGGGGGGGTGATGGCTACACCTTC

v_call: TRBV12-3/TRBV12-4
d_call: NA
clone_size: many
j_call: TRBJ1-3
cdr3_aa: CASKGKGGNTIYF
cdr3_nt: TGTGCCAGCAAAGGGAAGGGCGGAAACACCATATATTTT

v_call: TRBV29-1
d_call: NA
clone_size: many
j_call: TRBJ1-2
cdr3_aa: CSVDGGDGYTF
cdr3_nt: TGCAGCGTTGATGGGGGCGATGGCTACACCTTC

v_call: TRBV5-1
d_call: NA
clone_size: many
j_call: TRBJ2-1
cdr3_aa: CASSLGLLDSSSYNEQFF
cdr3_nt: TGCGCCAGCAGCTTGGGACTCCTGGACAGCAGCTCCTACAATGAGCAGTTCTTC

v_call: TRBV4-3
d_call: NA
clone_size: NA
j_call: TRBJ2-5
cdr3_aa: CASSQDQGAWETQYF
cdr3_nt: TGCGCCAGCAGCCAAGATCAAGGGGCCTGGGAGACCCAGTACTTC

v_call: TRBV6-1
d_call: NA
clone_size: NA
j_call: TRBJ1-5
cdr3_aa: CASSPRGGSNQPQHF
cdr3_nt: TGTGCCAGCAGTCCTCGGGGGGGAAGCAATCAGCCCCAGCATTTT

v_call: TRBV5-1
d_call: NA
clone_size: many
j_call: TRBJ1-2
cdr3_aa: CASSGQGVNYGYTF
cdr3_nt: TGCGCCAGCAGCGGCCAGGGTGTAAACTATGGCTACACCTTC

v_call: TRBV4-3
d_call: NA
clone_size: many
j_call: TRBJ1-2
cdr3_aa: CASSSVEANYGYTF
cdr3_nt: TGCGCCAGCAGCTCCGTTGAGGCAAACTATGGGTACACCTTC

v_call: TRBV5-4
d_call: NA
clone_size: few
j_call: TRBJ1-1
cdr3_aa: CASSSSGEIGPEAFF
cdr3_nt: TGTGCCAGCAGCTCTTCAGGGGAGATCGGACCTGAAGCTTTCTTT

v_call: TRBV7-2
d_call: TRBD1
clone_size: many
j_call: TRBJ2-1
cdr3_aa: CASSPYRGNEQFF
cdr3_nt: TGTGCCAGCAGCCCCTACAGGGGGAATGAGCAGTTCTTC

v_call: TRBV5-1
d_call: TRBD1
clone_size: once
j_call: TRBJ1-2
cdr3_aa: CASSFGGQENYGYTF
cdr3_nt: TGCGCCAGCAGCTTTGGGGGACAGGAAAACTATGGCTACACCTTC

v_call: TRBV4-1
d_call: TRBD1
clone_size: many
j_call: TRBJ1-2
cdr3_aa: CASSPTPGQGFYGYTF
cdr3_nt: TGCGCCAGCAGCCCTACCCCGGGACAGGGGTTCTATGGCTACACCTTC

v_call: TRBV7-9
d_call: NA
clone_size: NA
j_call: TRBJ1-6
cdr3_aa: CASSLEASGRNSPLHF
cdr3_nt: TGTGCCAGCAGCTTAGAGGCCTCGGGCAGGAACTCACCACTCCACTTT

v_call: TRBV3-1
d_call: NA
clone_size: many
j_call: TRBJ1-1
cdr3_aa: CASSQEGGYEAFF
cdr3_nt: TGTGCCAGCAGCCAAGAAGGCGGTTATGAAGCTTTCTTT

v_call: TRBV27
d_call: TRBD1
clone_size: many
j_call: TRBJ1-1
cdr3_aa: CASSLSGGGPEAFF
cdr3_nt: TGTGCCAGCAGTTTATCAGGGGGCGGCCCTGAAGCTTTCTTT

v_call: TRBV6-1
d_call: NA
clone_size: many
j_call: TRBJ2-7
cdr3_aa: CASSLETGMAYEQYF
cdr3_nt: TGTGCCAGCAGCCTAGAAACAGGGATGGCCTACGAGCAGTACTTC

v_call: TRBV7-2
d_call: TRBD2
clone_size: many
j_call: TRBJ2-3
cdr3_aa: CASSYTSGGAHTQYF
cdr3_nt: TGTGCCAGCAGCTACACTAGCGGGGGGGCACATACGCAGTATTTT